These 5 T cell receptor beta chains originate from one sample sequenced in a study of Graves' ophthalmopathy and Graves' hyperthyroidism. RNA transcripts were the template, and TCR beta CDR3 regions were amplified from them. The first-round RT-PCR employed HTBI primers together with the Qiagen OneStep RT-PCR kit. A multiplex PCR was then performed as the second round. MiXCR was run by TCRdb on the multiplex PCR reads, yielding one entry per CDR3 protein. The profile shows roughly 400,000 distinct CDR3 sequences, 15% to 19% of them singletons. Sequenced sample: peripheral blood. These receptors all come from a woman aged 18-29 years with stable Graves' hyperthyroidism.

In this sample, this clonotype turned up many times. One end of the junction is discordant with germline, which a read error may explain. J is TRBJ2-2 and V is TRBV6-2 or TRBV6-3; D is perhaps TRBD2 (5 bases). Germline V gene lookup returns CDR1 MNHEY and CDR2 SVGEGT. This CDR3 comprises 15 residues. The CDR3 sequence: CASSYRGLPTGKLFF. DNA for the CDR3: TGTGCCAGCAGTTACCGAGGGCTACCCACCGGGAAGCTGTTTTTT.

This clonotype was detected a few times. This chain uses TRBV6-4 with TRBJ1-5; possible D gene TRBD1, 5 bases. The CDR3 is 18 amino acids. CDR1 and CDR2 (germline): MRHNA, SNTAGT. Trimming removed 2 bases from V and 2 bases from J, with 19 bases in between. CDR3 DNA sequence: TGTGCCAGCAGTGACCAACCGGGGGTAGGGATCGGCAATCAGCCCCAGCATTTT. Translated: CASSDQPGVGIGNQPQHF.

The CDR3 DNA follows: TGTGCCAGTAGTATAGACGTAGGACAGGGGGGAACTGAAGCTTTCTTT. It codes for CASSIDVGQGGTEAFF. The V call is TRBV19, the J call TRBJ1-1; TRBD1 agrees at 10 bases. V dropped 0 bases and J dropped 5; count of bases not matched to a gene: 6. The germline gives CDR1 LNHDA, CDR2 SQIVND (reference sequence). The CDR3 runs 16 residues.

This clonotype was detected a few times. The genes are TRBV6-1 and TRBJ1-3, with 11 bases that match TRBD1. The CDR3 covers 15 residues. Germline V gene data show CDR1 as MNHNS and CDR2 as SASEGT. Trimming at V came to 5 bases and at J to 4 bases, leaving 4 bases not matched to a gene. This CDR3 is CASSPGTGGGNTIYF. The CDR3 nucleotides read TGTGCCAGCAGTCCCGGGACAGGGGGGGGAAACACCATATATTTT.

The chain carries TRBV12-3 or TRBV12-4 and TRBJ1-2; D may be TRBD1 (6 bases). This CDR3 spans 17 amino acids. V was clipped by 5 bases and J by 6 bases, with 25 bases between them. CDR3 sequence reads: CASSLRGGGKSLDGYTF. CDR3 DNA: TGTGCCAGCAGTCTCCGAGGGGGAGGGAAGTCGCTGGATGGCTACACCTTC.